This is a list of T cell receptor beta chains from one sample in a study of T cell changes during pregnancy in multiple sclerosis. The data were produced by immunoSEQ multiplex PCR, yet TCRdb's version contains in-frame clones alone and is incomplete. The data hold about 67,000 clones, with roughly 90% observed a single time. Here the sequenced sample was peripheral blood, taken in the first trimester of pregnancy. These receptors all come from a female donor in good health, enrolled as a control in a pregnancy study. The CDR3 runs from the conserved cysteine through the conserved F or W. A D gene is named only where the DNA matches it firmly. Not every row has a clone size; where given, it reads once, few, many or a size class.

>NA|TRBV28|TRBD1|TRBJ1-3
TGTGCCAGCAGTTCCCACCGGGACAGGGCTAACACCATATATTTT
CASSSHRDRANTIYF
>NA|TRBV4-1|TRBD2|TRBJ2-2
TGCGCCAGCAGCCCCAGCGGGAGAAGCACCGGGGAGCTGTTTTTT
CASSPSGRSTGELFF
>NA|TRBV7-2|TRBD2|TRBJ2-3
TGTGCCAGCAGCTTGAACTTACTAGCGTATTCCACAGATACGCAGTATTTT
CASSLNLLAYSTDTQYF
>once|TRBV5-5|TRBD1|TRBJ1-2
TGTGCCAGCAGCGTCCCTGGGACAGGGGACGGCTACACCTTC
CASSVPGTGDGYTF
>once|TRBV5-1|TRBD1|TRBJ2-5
TGCGCCAGCAGCTTCGCAGGGGGACAAGAGACCCAGTACTTC
CASSFAGGQETQYF
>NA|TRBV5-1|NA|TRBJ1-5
TGCGCCAGCAGCTCGGGGACACCCGGTCAGCCCCAGCATTTT
CASSSGTPGQPQHF
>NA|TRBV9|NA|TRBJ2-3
TGTGCCAGCAGCGTAGGACCGGGGAGCACAGATACGCAGTATTTT
CASSVGPGSTDTQYF
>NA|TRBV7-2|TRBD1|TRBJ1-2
TGTGCCAGCAGCTTAGGCGGACAGGGGGAGGCCTATGGCTACACCTTC
CASSLGGQGEAYGYTF
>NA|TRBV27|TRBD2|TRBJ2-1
TGTGCCAGCAGTTTATATAGGACTAGCGGCAATGGAGCATCCTACAATGAGCAGTTCTTC
CASSLYRTSGNGASYNEQFF
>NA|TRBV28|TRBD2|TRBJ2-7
TGTGCCAGCAGTTCCGCGGGAGGGCCGTCCGAGCAGTACTTC
CASSSAGGPSEQYF
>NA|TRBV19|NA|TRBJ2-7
TGTGCCAGTAGTATCCCTAACAGCCGCTACGAGCAGTACTTC
CASSIPNSRYEQYF
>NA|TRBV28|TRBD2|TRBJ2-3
TGTGCCAGCACCTGGACTAGCGGGAGTTCAGATACGCAGTATTTT
CASTWTSGSSDTQYF
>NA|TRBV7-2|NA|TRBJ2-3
TGTGCCAGCAGCCAGCTCAGGCCTGGCACAGATACGCAGTATTTT
CASSQLRPGTDTQYF
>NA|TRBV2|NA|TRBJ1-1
TGTGCCAGCAGAGCGGACCGGGCCACTGAAGCTTTCTTT
CASRADRATEAFF
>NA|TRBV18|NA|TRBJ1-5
TGTGCCAGCTCACCACCGGGGGGGGACAATCAGCCCCAGCATTTT
CASSPPGGDNQPQHF
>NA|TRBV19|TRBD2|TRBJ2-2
TGTGCCAGTACCATTAGCGGGAGTGGGACCGGGGAGCTGTTTTTT
CASTISGSGTGELFF
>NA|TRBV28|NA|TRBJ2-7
TGTGCCAGCAGTTTGCGAGGAACCTACGAGCAGTACTTC
CASSLRGTYEQYF
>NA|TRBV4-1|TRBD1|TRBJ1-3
TGCGCCAGCAGCCAAGATTCAACGGGGACAGGGGTCCCCAGGGCCTCTGGAAACACCATATATTTT
CASSQDSTGTGVPRASGNTIYF
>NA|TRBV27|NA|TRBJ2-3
TGTGCCAGCAGTTTCCAATCAGTTGGAGATACGCAGTATTTT
CASSFQSVGDTQYF
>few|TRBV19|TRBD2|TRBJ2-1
TGTGCCAGTAGTATAGATCCGGTAGCGGGGGACAATGAGCAGTTCTTC
CASSIDPVAGDNEQFF
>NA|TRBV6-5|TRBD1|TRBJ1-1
TGTGCCAGCAGAGGGACAGGGGCGAACACTGAAGCTTTCTTT
CASRGTGANTEAFF
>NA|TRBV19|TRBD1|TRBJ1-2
TGTGCCAGTAGTTCGGGACAGGGACTCTATCCTAACTATGGCTACACCTTC
CASSSGQGLYPNYGYTF
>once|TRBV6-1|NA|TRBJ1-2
TGTGCCAGCACCCCTGCCGGGTCCCATTATGGCTACACCTTC
CASTPAGSHYGYTF
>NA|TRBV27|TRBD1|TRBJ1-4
TGTGCCAGCAGTCCCTGGACAGGGGGGGAAAAACTGTTTTTT
CASSPWTGGEKLFF
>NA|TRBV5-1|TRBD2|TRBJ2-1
TGCGCCAGCAGCCCCAGCGGGGCCTACAATGAGCAGTTCTTC
CASSPSGAYNEQFF
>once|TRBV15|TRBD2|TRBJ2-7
TGTGCCACCAGCAGAGAGAGTAGCGGGAGCTACGAGCAGTACTTC
CATSRESSGSYEQYF
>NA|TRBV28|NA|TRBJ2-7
TGTGCCAGCCCCCCGGCGGGGTCTCCCTCCTACGAGCAGTACTTC
CASPPAGSPSYEQYF
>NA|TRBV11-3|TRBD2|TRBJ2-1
TGTGCCAGCAGCTGGGGACGACTAGCGGTCTACAATGAGCAGTTCTTC
CASSWGRLAVYNEQFF
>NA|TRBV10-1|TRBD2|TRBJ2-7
TGCGCCAGCAGTGAGTCGGGGACTAGCGGGCAGTGTGAGCAGTACTTC
CASSESGTSGQCEQYF
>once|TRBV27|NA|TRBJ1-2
TGTGCCAGCAGTTTATCCGGGCGGCCAGGGAACTATGGCTACACCTTC
CASSLSGRPGNYGYTF
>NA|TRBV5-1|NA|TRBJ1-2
TGCGCCAGCAGCTTGGTCAGAAACTATGGCTACACCTTC
CASSLVRNYGYTF
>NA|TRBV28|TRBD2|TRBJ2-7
TGTGCCAGCAGCTTCGGCCTTCGACTAGCGGGAGTCTACGAGCAGTACTTC
CASSFGLRLAGVYEQYF
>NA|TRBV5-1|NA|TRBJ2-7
TGCGCCAGCAGCGTCGGAGGAGGGTACGAGCAGTACTTC
CASSVGGGYEQYF
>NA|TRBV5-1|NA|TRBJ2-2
TGCGCCAGCAGCCCGCAGGGCGGAAGAACAACCGGGGAGCTGTTTTTT
CASSPQGGRTTGELFF
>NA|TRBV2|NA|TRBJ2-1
TGTGCCAGCAGTGGGTGGCGGACTTTTGAGCAGTTCTTC
CASSGWRTFEQFF
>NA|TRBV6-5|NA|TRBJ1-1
TGTGCCAGCAGTCCCGGGGAGGGGGGTAACACTGAAGCTTTCTTT
CASSPGEGGNTEAFF
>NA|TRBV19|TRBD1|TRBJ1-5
TGTGCCAGTAGTAGTTCGGACAGGGGGATCAATCAGCCCCAGCATTTT
CASSSSDRGINQPQHF
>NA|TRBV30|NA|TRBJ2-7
TGTGCCTGGCTCCAGGGACATGAAGGTAGTCGCAAGTACTTC
CAWLQGHEGSRKYF
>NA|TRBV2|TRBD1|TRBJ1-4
TGTGCCAGCAGTCTCAACCAGGGGGCTGGGGAAAAACTGTTTTTT
CASSLNQGAGEKLFF
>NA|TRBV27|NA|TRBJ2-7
TGTGCCAGCAGTTTATCCCCGCGCGGCGACTACGAGCAGTACTTC
CASSLSPRGDYEQYF
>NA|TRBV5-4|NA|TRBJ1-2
TGTGCCAGCAGCTTGGAGACCACGCGGCGGGATGGCTACACCTTC
CASSLETTRRDGYTF
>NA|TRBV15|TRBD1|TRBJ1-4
TGTGCCACCAGCATGAGACAGGGTATGACTAATGAAAAACTGTTTTTT
CATSMRQGMTNEKLFF
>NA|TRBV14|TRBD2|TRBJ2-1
TGTGCCAGCAGCCAATGGGAACTAGCGGGAATCAATGAGCAGTTCTTC
CASSQWELAGINEQFF
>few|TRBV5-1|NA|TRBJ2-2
TGCGCCAGCAGCTTGTTCGCTAGACCTACGGGTGGGGAGCTGTTTTTT
CASSLFARPTGGELFF
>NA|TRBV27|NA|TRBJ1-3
TGTGCCAGCAGTTTAAATAAGGAGGCCACCATATATTTT
CASSLNKEATIYF
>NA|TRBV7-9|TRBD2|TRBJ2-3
TGTGCCAGCAGCAGCCTGGACCGGGGGGCAGATACGCAGTATTTT
CASSSLDRGADTQYF
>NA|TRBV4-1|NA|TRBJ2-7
TGCGCCAGCAGCCAAGAGGCGATCACAGGCACCTACGAGCAGTACTTC
CASSQEAITGTYEQYF
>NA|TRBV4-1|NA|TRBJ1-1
TGCGCCAGCAGAATTATTCTTTCACCCCGTCGGACTGAAGCTTTCTTT
CASRIILSPRRTEAFF
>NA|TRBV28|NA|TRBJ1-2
TGTGCCAGCAGTTCCCTTGAAGGCAGCGAAAGAGATGGCTACACCTTC
CASSSLEGSERDGYTF
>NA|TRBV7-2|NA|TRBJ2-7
TGTGCCAGCAGCCTTTTGACAGGCTCCTCCTACGAGCAGTACTTC
CASSLLTGSSYEQYF
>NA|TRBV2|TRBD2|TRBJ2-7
TGTGCCAGCAGTCCAGGCCTCGGACTAGCGGGAGCTTCCTCCTACGAGCAGTACTTC
CASSPGLGLAGASSYEQYF
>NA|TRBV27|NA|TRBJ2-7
TGTGCCAGCAGTTTACTGGGGCCAGGGGGGAAGTACGAGCAGTACTTC
CASSLLGPGGKYEQYF